The 24 T cell receptor beta chains given below trace back to one sample, sequenced in a study of cytomegalovirus exposure and HLA in healthy donors. PCR primers comprised 60 Vbeta and 13 Jbeta primers. Clones were read by immunoSEQ multiplex PCR, and TCRdb kept only the in-frame ones, dropping some. The table includes 30,000 to 45,000 clones, more than 80% detected once. Source material: PBMCs. Receptors were obtained from a woman in her 40s in good health and CMV-seropositive.

The chain uses TRBV14 and TRBJ2-3, with D perhaps matching TRBD1 (5 bases). The ends were cut back, 0 bases at V and 4 bases at J, with 14 bases in the middle. This CDR3 has 16 amino acids. In germline, CDR1 is SGHDN, CDR2 FVKESK. Here the CDR3 reads CASSQDVGRWADTQYF. For the CDR3, the DNA is TGTGCCAGCAGCCAAGATGTGGGGCGATGGGCAGATACGCAGTATTTT.

This clone was observed a handful of times. V is TRBV7-2 and J is TRBJ1-2, with 11 bases aligning to TRBD1. Germline loops: CDR1 SGHTA, CDR2 FQGNSA. The CDR3 consists of 14 residues. Trimming took 5 bases from V and 7 from J; bases not matched to a gene: 6. The CDR3 protein is CASSVGQGAGGYTF. The CDR3 DNA reads TGTGCCAGCAGCGTCGGACAGGGGGCCGGTGGCTACACCTTC.

This clone was detected only a few times. This chain uses TRBV6-1 with TRBJ1-6; 7 bases match TRBD1. The CDR3 extends over 14 amino acids. The V segment lost 6 bases and the J segment 5 bases; nucleotides outside the gene matches: 4. Germline CDR1 MNHNS, CDR2 SASEGT. Here the CDR3 DNA reads TGTGCCAGCAGGGAGGGGGCCGATAATTCACCCCTCCACTTT. Amino acids: CASREGADNSPLHF.

This chain joins TRBV7-9 and TRBJ2-5; 7 bases match TRBD1. The CDR3 loop spans 16 amino acids. V dropped 3 bases and J dropped 3; count of bases not matched to a gene: 10. Germline CDR1 SEHNR, CDR2 FQNEAQ (reference sequence). In DNA form, the CDR3 reads TGTGCCAGCAGCTTTCCCCTATCCGGGACAGAAGAGACCCAGTACTTC. The encoded protein is CASSFPLSGTEETQYF.

This chain uses TRBV9 with TRBJ1-2; 10 bases align to TRBD1. In germline, CDR1 is SGDLS, CDR2 YYNGEE. J gave up 7 bases and V 3 bases, and 12 bases lay outside the gene matches. The CDR3 loop spans 16 amino acids. The CDR3 bases are TGTGCCAGCAGCGGAGGACCCGGGACAGGGGCGGGTGGCTACACCTTC. The encoded protein is CASSGGPGTGAGGYTF.

For the CDR3, the DNA is TGTGCCAGCAGCTCGGGACAGGGGCTAGATACGCAGTATTTT. Translation gives CASSSGQGLDTQYF. The chain has TRBV11-3 and TRBJ2-3; TRBD1 matches 10 bases. V gave up 4 bases and J gave up 5 bases; unmatched junction bases: 3. From germline, CDR1 is SGHNT and CDR2 YENEEA. The CDR3 runs to 14 residues.

The V call is TRBV15, the J call TRBJ2-7; TRBD2 matches at 11 bases. The CDR3 covers 19 residues. Looked up from germline, CDR1 is LNHNV and CDR2 is YYDKDF (reference sequence). V shed 2 bases, J shed 1 base, and the junction held 13 bases outside the gene matches. The CDR3 protein is CATSRLNSGGAFLSYEQYF. Written as DNA, the CDR3 is TGTGCCACCAGCAGATTAAATAGCGGGGGGGCTTTCCTATCCTACGAGCAGTACTTC. The variable domain in full, completed from reference TRBV15 and TRBJ2-7, reads DAMVIQNPRYQVTQFGKPVTLSCSQTLNHNVMYWYQQKSSQAPKLLFHYYDKDFNNEADTPDNFQSRRPNTSFCFLDIRSPGLGDTAMYLCATSRLNSGGAFLSYEQYFGPGTRLTVT.

This clone was found once. The CDR3 here is CASSTSGLSTDTQYF. The CDR3 nucleotides are TGTGCCAGCAGCACTAGCGGACTATCCACAGATACGCAGTATTTT. The rearrangement uses TRBV28 and TRBJ2-3; 8 nucleotides align to TRBD2. With 6 bases clipped from V and 2 bases from J, the junction kept 7 bases outside the gene matches. Germline V CDR1 and CDR2: MDHEN, SYDVKM. This CDR3 region has 15 residues.

This chain connects TRBV6-1 to TRBJ2-4; 8 bases agree with TRBD2. Germline CDR1 and CDR2: MNHNS and SASEGT. V shed 1 base and J 3 bases; nucleotides not matched to a gene: 5. The CDR3 is 16 residues long. DNA for the CDR3: TGTGCCAGCAGTGAAGGTGTTGGGACTAGCAAAAACATTCAGTACTTC. Its translation is CASSEGVGTSKNIQYF.

This clone was recorded only once. V is TRBV18 and J is TRBJ2-2; 7 bases are shared with TRBD1. Trimming at V came to 2 bases and at J to 7 bases, leaving 7 bases not matched to a gene. CDR1 is KGHSH and CDR2 is LQKENI in the germline V gene. The CDR3 totals 15 residues. The CDR3 loop is CASSPGRGQVGELFF. The CDR3, as DNA: TGTGCCAGCTCACCAGGAAGGGGGCAGGTCGGGGAGCTGTTTTTT. The complete variable domain, with remaining parts taken from reference TRBV18 and TRBJ2-2, reads NAGVMQNPRHLVRRRGQEARLRCSPMKGHSHVYWYRQLPEEGLKFMVYLQKENIIDESGMPKERFSAEFPKEGPSILRIQQVVRGDSAAYFCASSPGRGQVGELFFGEGSRLTVL.

The chain recombines TRBV30 with TRBJ1-1; 7 positions match TRBD1. The CDR3 loop spans 14 amino acids. Germline CDR1 GTSNPN, CDR2 SVGIG (reference sequence). Trimming cost V 3 bases and J 1 base; bases outside gene matches: 5. In DNA form, the CDR3 reads TGTGCCTGGAGCCCCCGGACAGGGAACACTGAAGCTTTCTTT. Translation: CAWSPRTGNTEAFF.

The V gene is TRBV10-3, the J gene TRBJ2-3; D remains ambiguous. Germline V gives CDR1 ENHRY, CDR2 SYGVKD. The V gene lost 7 bases and the J gene lost 3 bases, with 8 bases spanning the gap. CDR3 length: 12 residues. CDR3 sequence reads: CAITPGTDTQYF. CDR3 bases: TGTGCCATCACACCGGGTACAGATACGCAGTATTTT.

This CDR3 is CASTTTGQSNSPLHF. As DNA, the CDR3 is TGTGCCAGCACCACCACGGGACAATCGAATTCACCCCTCCACTTT. The rearrangement uses TRBV18 and TRBJ1-6; TRBD1 might be the D (6 bases). Trimming pared 8 bases from V and 7 bases from J, leaving 18 bases between. Germline V CDR1 and CDR2: KGHSH, LQKENI. This CDR3 has 15 amino acids.

The rearrangement links TRBV4-1 to TRBJ2-7; maybe TRBD1 (6 bases). This CDR3 spans 16 amino acids. Germline CDR1 MGHRA, CDR2 YSYEKL. Between the trimmed V and J ends, which lost 1 base and 0 bases, there was a span of 13 bases. As DNA, the CDR3 is TGCGCCAGCAGCCAAGTCCGGGACATTCACTCCTACGAGCAGTACTTC. The encoded protein is CASSQVRDIHSYEQYF.

This rearrangement joins TRBV18 to TRBJ1-3; tentatively, D is TRBD1 (5 bases). The germline V and J ends were trimmed by 4 bases and 3 bases, with 10 bases remaining between them. The CDR3 is 14 residues long. In germline, CDR1 is KGHSH, CDR2 LQKENI. The chain's CDR3 is CASSQKGIGNTIYF. The CDR3 DNA reads as TGTGCCAGCTCACAAAAGGGGATTGGAAACACCATATATTTT.

V is TRBV4-3 and J is TRBJ2-5, with D tentatively TRBD2 (6 bases). The J call could be wrong; TRBJ2-7 is a better fit for the DNA end. The CDR3 length is 14 residues. CDR1 is LGHNA, CDR2 YSLEER, per germline. The CDR3: CASSQERRESEQYF. CDR3 nucleotides: TGCGCCAGCAGCCAAGAACGGAGGGAAAGCGAGCAGTACTTC.

The chain recombines TRBV19 with TRBJ1-2; 7 nucleotides line up with TRBD1. This CDR3 is built from 17 residues. CDR1 and CDR2 from the germline V gene are LNHDA and SQIVND (reference sequence). The trim removed 4 bases at V and 5 bases at J, leaving 16 bases unmatched. CDR3 amino acids: CASSRHGTAERAYGYTF. In DNA form, the CDR3 reads TGTGCCAGTAGTAGACATGGGACAGCCGAGAGGGCATATGGCTACACCTTC.

This clone was found a few times. J is TRBJ2-7 and V is TRBV10-1; the D gene is possibly TRBD1 (6 bases). The germline V gene encodes CDR1 WNHNN and CDR2 SYGVQD (reference sequence). The CDR3 loop spans 15 amino acids. V lost 3 bases to trimming and J lost 3 bases, with 15 bases between them. The CDR3 nucleotides read TGCGCCAGCAGTGATAGGGCAGGGGTGTTCTACGAGCAGTACTTC. Amino acids: CASSDRAGVFYEQYF.

The chain has TRBV5-1 and TRBJ2-7; 9 bases map to TRBD1. V shed 4 bases, J shed 6 bases, and the junction held 8 bases outside the gene matches. The CDR3 totals 14 residues. Germline CDR1 reads SGHRS; CDR2 reads YFSETQ. CDR3 protein: CASSAGTGSTEQYF. The CDR3 nucleotides are TGCGCCAGCAGCGCCGGGACAGGGAGCACCGAGCAGTACTTC.

Remarks on this clone: This sample includes further DNA sequences coding for the same CDR3. J is TRBJ2-2 and V is TRBV27, with D hard to call. The CDR3 is made up of 14 amino acids. Per the germline V gene, CDR1 is MNHEY and CDR2 is SMNVEV (reference sequence). The V end was cut by 7 bases, the J end by 3 bases, with 12 bases between. For the CDR3, the DNA is TGTGCCAGCACCCGGCGCAGGTACACCGGGGAGCTGTTTTTT. This gives the protein CASTRRRYTGELFF.

This sequence joins TRBV12-5 and TRBJ2-1, with 12 bases lining up with TRBD2. V was clipped by 5 bases and J by 8 bases; unmatched bases: 10. The CDR3 length is 16 residues. CDR1 LGHNT and CDR2 FRNRAP come from the germline V gene. CDR3 sequence: CASGQTSGGGGDEQFF. For the CDR3, the DNA is TGTGCTAGTGGTCAGACTAGCGGGGGAGGAGGCGATGAGCAGTTCTTC.

The V and J genes are TRBV7-7 and TRBJ2-1; 7 bases match TRBD1. Germline lookup yields CDR1 SSHAT and CDR2 FNYEAQ (reference sequence). The CDR3 contains 15 residues. Germline trimming cut 1 base from V and 2 bases from J; bases unmatched to any gene: 2. The CDR3: CASSLEGATYNEQFF. CDR3 bases: TGTGCCAGCAGCTTAGAGGGGGCTACCTACAATGAGCAGTTCTTC.

As DNA, the CDR3 is TGTGCCAGCAGCTTAAGGGGCTACAGGAACACTGAAGCTTTCTTT. Translating it yields CASSLRGYRNTEAFF. The chain uses TRBV7-9 and TRBJ1-1; D perhaps matches TRBD1 (5 bases). Per the germline V gene, CDR1 is SEHNR and CDR2 is FQNEAQ (reference sequence). The CDR3 is 15 residues long. V was cut by 2 bases and J by 1 base, with 11 bases left in between.

The table lists this clone with a few counts. The chain is built from TRBV13 and TRBJ2-2; 11 bases match TRBD2. J gave up 4 bases and V 3 bases, and 7 bases lay outside the gene matches. Germline values: CDR1 PRHDT, CDR2 FYEKMQ (reference sequence). The CDR3 contains 17 residues. CDR3 region: CASSFRGLAASTGELFF. CDR3 coding DNA: TGTGCCAGCAGCTTCCGGGGACTAGCGGCCTCCACCGGGGAGCTGTTTTTT. Variable domain in full (rest from reference TRBV13 and TRBJ2-2): AAGVIQSPRHLIKEKRETATLKCYPIPRHDTVYWYQQGPGQDPQFLISFYEKMQSDKGSIPDRFSAQQFSDYHSELNMSSLELGDSALYFCASSFRGLAASTGELFFGEGSRLTVL.